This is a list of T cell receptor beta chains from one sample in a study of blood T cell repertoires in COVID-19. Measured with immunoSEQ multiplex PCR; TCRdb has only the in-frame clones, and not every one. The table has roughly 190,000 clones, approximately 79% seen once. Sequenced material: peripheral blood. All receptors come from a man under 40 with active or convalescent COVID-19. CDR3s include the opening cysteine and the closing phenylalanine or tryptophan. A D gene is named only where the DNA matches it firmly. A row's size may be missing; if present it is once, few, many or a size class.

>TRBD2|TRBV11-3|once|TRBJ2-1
TGTGCCAGCAGTGGCGGGAGGGCGAGCGATGAGCAGTTCTTC
CASSGGRASDEQFF
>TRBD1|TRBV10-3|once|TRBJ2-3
TGTGCCATCAGTGAGCCGACAGGGGGCTTCACAGATACGCAGTATTTT
CAISEPTGGFTDTQYF
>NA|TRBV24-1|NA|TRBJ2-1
TGTGCCACCAGTGATTTAAAGGGGGTCGGTGAGCAGTTCTTC
CATSDLKGVGEQFF
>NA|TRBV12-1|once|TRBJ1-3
TGTGCCAGCAGCTGCGACAGGGCCTCTGGAAACACCATATATTTT
CASSCDRASGNTIYF
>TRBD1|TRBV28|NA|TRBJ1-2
TGTGCCAGCAGTTACCGGGACAGGGAGAATGGCTACACCTTC
CASSYRDRENGYTF
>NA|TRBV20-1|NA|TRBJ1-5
TGCAGTGCTAGTGGACAAGGCAATCAGCCCCAGCATTTT
CSASGQGNQPQHF
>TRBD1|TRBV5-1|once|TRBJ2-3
TGCGCCAGCAGCTTTGGACAGGGGAGGGATACGCAGTATTTT
CASSFGQGRDTQYF
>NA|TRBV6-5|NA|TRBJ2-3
TGTGCCAGCGGGCCCGGGACTCTTAGCACAGATACGCAGTATTTT
CASGPGTLSTDTQYF
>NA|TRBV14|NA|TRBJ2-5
TGTGCCAGCAGCCACACCGGGTTGCTAGCTCCCCAAGAGACCCAGTACTTC
CASSHTGLLAPQETQYF
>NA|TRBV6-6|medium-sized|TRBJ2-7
TGTGCCAGCAGTTCGGTGGGGGCTGAGGAGCAGTACTTC
CASSSVGAEEQYF
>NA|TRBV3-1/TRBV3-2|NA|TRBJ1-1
TGTGCCAGCAGCCCAAGAGCGGCCCTGAACACTGAAGCTTTCTTT
CASSPRAALNTEAFF
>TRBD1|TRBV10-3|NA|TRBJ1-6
TGTGCCATCATGGGACAGGGCGGTAATTCACCCCTCCACTTT
CAIMGQGGNSPLHF
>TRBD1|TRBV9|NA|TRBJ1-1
TGTGCCAGCAGCGGGGACAGGGAGACTGAAGCTTTCTTT
CASSGDRETEAFF
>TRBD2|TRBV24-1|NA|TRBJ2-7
TGTGCCACCAGTGATAGCGGGAGGGCCTACGAGCAGTACTTC
CATSDSGRAYEQYF
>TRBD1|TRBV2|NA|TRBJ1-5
TGTGCCAGCAGTGAAGGGACAGGGTTACTCAGGGAAGAGCCCCAGCATTTT
CASSEGTGLLREEPQHF
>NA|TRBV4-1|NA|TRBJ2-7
TGCGCCAGCAGCCAAGCCACCGGGTCGGGGTACGAGCAGTACTTC
CASSQATGSGYEQYF
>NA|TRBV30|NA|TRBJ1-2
TGTGCAAAGAGGGACAATCCGGGATATGGCTACACCTTC
CAKRDNPGYGYTF
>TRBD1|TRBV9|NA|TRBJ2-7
TGTGCCAGCAGCAAAGGACAGGGGTCCTACGAGCAGTACTTC
CASSKGQGSYEQYF
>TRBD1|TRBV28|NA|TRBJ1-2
TGTGCCAGCAGCATATATGGGACAGGCGACCCGAAGGGCTACACCTTC
CASSIYGTGDPKGYTF
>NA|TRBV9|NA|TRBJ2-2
TGTGCCAGCAGCGTAGCGACTACGAACACCGGGGAGCTGTTTTTT
CASSVATTNTGELFF
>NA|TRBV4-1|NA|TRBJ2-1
TGCGCCAGCAGCCAAGCCTCGGGGGGCAGTTCCTACAATGAGCAGTTCTTC
CASSQASGGSSYNEQFF
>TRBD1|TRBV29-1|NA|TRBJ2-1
TGCAGCGTCGCAACAGGGGGCAACTACAATGAGCAGTTCTTC
CSVATGGNYNEQFF
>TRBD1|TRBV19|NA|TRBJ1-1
TGTGCCAGTAGTGTCGGACAGGGGGGCACTGAAGCTTTCTTT
CASSVGQGGTEAFF
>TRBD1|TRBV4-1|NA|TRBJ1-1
TGCGCCAGCAGCCAAGATCGGGGGCGACAGGGAGCCACTGAAGCTTTCTTT
CASSQDRGRQGATEAFF
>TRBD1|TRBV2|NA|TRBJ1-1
TGTGCCAGCAGAGACAGGGGGCCCGCTGAAGCTTTCTTT
CASRDRGPAEAFF
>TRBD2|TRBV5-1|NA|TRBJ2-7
TGCGCCAGCAGCTGGTACTCTAGCGGGAGCTCCTACGAGCAGTACTTC
CASSWYSSGSSYEQYF
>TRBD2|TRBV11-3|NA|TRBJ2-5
TGTGCCAGCAGCTTGGAAGGGCCCGGGGGGTCCCAGTACTTC
CASSLEGPGGSQYF
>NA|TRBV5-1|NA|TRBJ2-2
TGCGCCAGCAGCATCCAGACAGATAACACCGGGGAGCTGTTTTTT
CASSIQTDNTGELFF
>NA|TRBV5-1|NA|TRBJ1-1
TGCGCCAGCAACCCCCGAAGCGGAGGGCGAGGGATGGAGACTGAAGCTTTCTTT
CASNPRSGGRGMETEAFF
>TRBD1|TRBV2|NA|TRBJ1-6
TGTGCCAGCAAACCGGGACAGGGTTTATCACCCCTCCACTTT
CASKPGQGLSPLHF
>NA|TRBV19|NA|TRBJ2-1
TGTGCCACCCGGGGAGGCGAGCAGTTCTTC
CATRGGEQFF
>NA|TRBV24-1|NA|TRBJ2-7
TGTGCCACCAGTGACCCCTCGCAGGGCGTCTACGAGCAGTACTTC
CATSDPSQGVYEQYF
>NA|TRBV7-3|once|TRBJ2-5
TGTGCCAGCAGCTTTAATGGAGGGGTCGGAGAGACCCAGTACTTC
CASSFNGGVGETQYF
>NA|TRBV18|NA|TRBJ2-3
TGTGCCAGCTCACTATCTAGGGCAGGGACAGATACGCAGTATTTT
CASSLSRAGTDTQYF
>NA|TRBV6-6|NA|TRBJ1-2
TGTGCCAGCACTTACCGGGATCCTTCCCATGGCTACACCTTC
CASTYRDPSHGYTF
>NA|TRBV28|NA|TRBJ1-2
TGTGCCAGCAGTTCTGCGGGCTATCGCTACACCTTC
CASSSAGYRYTF
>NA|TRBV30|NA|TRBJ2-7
TGTGCCTGGAGTGGGGTCAGGGGGGAGAACTTC
CAWSGVRGENF
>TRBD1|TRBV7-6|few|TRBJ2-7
TGTGCCAGCAGCCCAACCACCACAGGGGGAGGCGAGCAGTACTTC
CASSPTTTGGGEQYF
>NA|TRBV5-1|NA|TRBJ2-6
TGCGCCAGCAGCCCCGGACTCTACTCTGGGGCCAACGTCCTGACTTTC
CASSPGLYSGANVLTF
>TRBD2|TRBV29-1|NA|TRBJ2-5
TGCAGCGTTGCGGGACTAGCGGGCCAAGAGACCCAGTACTTC
CSVAGLAGQETQYF
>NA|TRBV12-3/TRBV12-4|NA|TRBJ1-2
TGTGCCAGCAGTTTTAGTCGGAGTGGCTACACCTTC
CASSFSRSGYTF
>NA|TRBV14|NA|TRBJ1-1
TGTGCCAGCAGCCTACAGGGAAGGAGTGAAGCTTTCTTT
CASSLQGRSEAFF
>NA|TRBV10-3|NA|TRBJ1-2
TGTGCCATCAGTGAGTCGAGGGAGGGAACTAACTATGGCTACACCTTC
CAISESREGTNYGYTF
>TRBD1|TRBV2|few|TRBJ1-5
TGTGCCAGCCGGACAGGGGGTGGCAATCAGCCCCAGCATTTT
CASRTGGGNQPQHF
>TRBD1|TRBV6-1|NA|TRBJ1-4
TGTGCCAGCAGTGAATGGGGGACAGGGAATGAAAAACTGTTTTTT
CASSEWGTGNEKLFF
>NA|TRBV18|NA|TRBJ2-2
TGTGCCAGCTCACCGCCGGGGAACACCGGGGAGCTGTTTTTT
CASSPPGNTGELFF
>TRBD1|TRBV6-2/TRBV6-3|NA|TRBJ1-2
TGTGCCAGCAGTCCCCGGGACAGCCAGAACTATGGCTACACCTTC
CASSPRDSQNYGYTF
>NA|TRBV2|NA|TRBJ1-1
TGTGCCAGCAGGGGGCCCGGTCGTGACACTGAAGCTTTCTTT
CASRGPGRDTEAFF
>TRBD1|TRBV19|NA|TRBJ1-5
TGTGCCAGTAACGGACAGGGTAGTCAGCCCCAGCATTTT
CASNGQGSQPQHF
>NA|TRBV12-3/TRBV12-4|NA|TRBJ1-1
TGTGCCAGCAGTCCCCAGGGCACTGAAGCTTTCTTT
CASSPQGTEAFF
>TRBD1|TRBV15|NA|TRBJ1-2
TGTGCCACCAGCAGGGGCGGCGGGACAGATCATGGCTACACCTTC
CATSRGGGTDHGYTF
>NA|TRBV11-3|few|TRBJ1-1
TGTGCCAGCAGCTTAGAGGGGGGGGCCACGGTGAACACTGAAGCTTTCTTT
CASSLEGGATVNTEAFF
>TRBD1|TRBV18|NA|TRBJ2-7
TGTGCCAGCTCACCACAGGGGGCAGGGACCTCCTACGAGCAGTACTTC
CASSPQGAGTSYEQYF
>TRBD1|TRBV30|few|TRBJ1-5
TGTGCCTGGAGTGGAGGGGGCTATCAGCCCCAGCATTTT
CAWSGGGYQPQHF
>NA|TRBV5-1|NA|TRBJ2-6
TGCGCCAGCAGCTTGGCGCAGGGTGATGGGACTTCTCGTGGGGCCAACGTCCTGACTTTC
CASSLAQGDGTSRGANVLTF
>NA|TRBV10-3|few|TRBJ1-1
TGTGCCATCAGTGAAGAAGAGACAGCGAACACTGAAGCTTTCTTT
CAISEEETANTEAFF
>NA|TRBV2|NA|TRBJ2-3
TGTGCCAGCAGGCCGGGACTGAGCACAGATACGCAGTATTTT
CASRPGLSTDTQYF
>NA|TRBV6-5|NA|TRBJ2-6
TGTGCCAGCAGAACGGTTAGTACTGGGGCCAACGTCCTGACTTTC
CASRTVSTGANVLTF